This TCR beta chain is drawn from a study of shared clonotypes between healthy human individuals. Clones were read by immunoSEQ multiplex PCR, and TCRdb kept only the in-frame ones, dropping some. The sample holds about 2 million clones; roughly 94% are singletons and the top ten take 0.1% to 0.15%. Germline V gene sequence: CDR1 SGHTA, CDR2 FQGNSA. V lost 2 bases and J 7 bases, leaving 3 bases between the germline ends. There are 12 residues in the CDR3. Regarding this clone: Other DNA variants within this sample encode the same CDR3.

What was sequenced was naive CD4+ T cells sorted from blood. The subset here: CD45RA+ positively selected. The V and J genes are TRBV7-2 and TRBJ1-6; D not certain. This sequence was found in a man between 18 and 29 years old in good health. CDR3 sequence reads: CASSLLNSPLHF. The CDR3 DNA reads as TGTGCCAGCAGCTTATTAAATTCACCCCTCCACTTT.